These 8 T cell receptor beta chains were all obtained from the same sample, sequenced in a study of cytomegalovirus exposure and HLA in healthy donors. This PCR relied on a set of 60 Vbeta primers and 13 Jbeta primers. Sequencing used immunoSEQ multiplex PCR; TCRdb keeps in-frame clones, though not all of them. The sample yields about 130,000 clones, about three quarters seen once. Material: PBMCs. These receptors were taken from a man younger than 45 in good health and CMV-seronegative.

This chain links TRBV7-2 with TRBJ1-1; D is uncertain. The CDR3 runs 15 residues. The V end lost 1 base, the J end lost 1 base, and 10 bases lay between the germline ends. Germline-derived CDR1 and CDR2 are SGHTA and FQGNSA. The chain's CDR3 is CASSLVVGANTEAFF. Here the CDR3 DNA reads TGTGCCAGCAGCTTAGTTGTGGGCGCGAACACTGAAGCTTTCTTT.

V usage is TRBV6-1 and J usage is TRBJ2-2, with TRBD2 as a possible D gene (5 bases). Germline values: CDR1 MNHNS, CDR2 SASEGT. V was cut by 10 bases and J by 4 bases, with 19 bases left in between. This CDR3 is 15 amino acids long. The CDR3 DNA is TGTGCCATCGAGAGGACTGCTGCTGTCACCGGGGAGCTGTTTTTT. This translates into CAIERTAAVTGELFF.

Only a few counts were recorded for this clone. The J gene is TRBJ1-1, the V gene TRBV19, with D unresolved. There are 15 residues in the CDR3. V dropped 3 bases and J dropped 7 bases, with 18 bases sitting between them. Germline CDR1 is LNHDA and CDR2 is SQIVND (reference sequence). CDR3 coding DNA: TGTGCCAGTAGTATTTCTGTCGGGTTCGACCTTGAAGCTTTCTTT. It encodes CASSISVGFDLEAFF.

V gene TRBV5-1 combines with J gene TRBJ2-5; no clear D gene. The J call is uncertain, as TRBJ2-7 better fits the DNA end. The CDR3 is 14 residues long. Germline V CDR1 and CDR2: SGHRS, YFSETQ. CDR3 sequence reads: CASSLEPSSYEQYF. CDR3 DNA sequence: TGCGCCAGCAGCTTGGAGCCGAGCTCCTACGAGCAGTACTTC.

The table lists this clone with a count of one. The rearrangement uses TRBV5-1 and TRBJ1-6; tentative D call: TRBD1 (6 bases). The length of the CDR3 is 15 residues. Germline loops: CDR1 SGHRS, CDR2 YFSETQ. Trimming took off 4 bases at V and 5 bases at J, with 13 bases between the two ends. The CDR3 nucleotides read TGCGCCAGCAGCAACCAGGGGTGGGATAATTCACCCCTCCACTTT. The encoded protein is CASSNQGWDNSPLHF.

A remark on this clone: Other nucleotide sequences from this sample produce the same CDR3. V gene TRBV9 combines with J gene TRBJ1-6, with TRBD1 matching over 7 bases. This CDR3 region has 17 residues. Losses at the gene ends were 3 bases for V and 7 bases for J; bases not matched to a gene: 13. Germline V gives CDR1 SGDLS, CDR2 YYNGEE. The CDR3 DNA reads as TGTGCCAGCAGCGGACAGGGAAGGGGTGTTGACAATTCACCCCTCCACTTT. This encodes CASSGQGRGVDNSPLHF.

Worth noting for this clone: Other DNA sequences of this sample code for an identical CDR3. The rearrangement links TRBV20-1 to TRBJ2-5, with a weak D call TRBD2 (5 bases). The V end was cut by 2 bases, the J end by 4 bases, with 5 bases between. Germline V gives CDR1 DFQATT, CDR2 SNEGSKA (reference sequence). The CDR3 has 11 residues. The CDR3 sequence: CSARRGETQYF. The CDR3 DNA reads TGCAGTGCTAGACGGGGAGAGACCCAGTACTTC.

This clone was picked up one time. J is TRBJ2-2 and V is TRBV19; D unresolved. The CDR3 length is 13 residues. Trimming removed 8 bases at V and 0 bases at J, with 7 bases between. CDR1 is LNHDA and CDR2 is SQIVND in the germline V gene (reference sequence). Written as DNA, the CDR3 is TGTGCCAGTGGCCATTCGAACACCGGGGAGCTGTTTTTT. Translation gives CASGHSNTGELFF.